Reported below is one T cell receptor (beta chain). Method: immunoSEQ multiplex PCR; TCRdb's copy keeps in-frame clones and lacks some. Here the sample spans about 960,000 clones, 76% being singletons. Germline-derived CDR1 and CDR2 are MNHNS and SASEGT. Trimming took 2 bases from V and 2 from J, leaving 13 bases between them. This CDR3 has 16 amino acids. The data belong to a study of shared clonotypes between healthy human individuals. Study overall: Participating donors consisted of two women and a few men aged 18 to 49.

The specimen sequenced was memory CD4+ T cells sorted from blood. Stated subset: CD45RA-negative fraction. The rearrangement joins TRBV6-1 to TRBJ1-5, with a weak D call TRBD1 (5 bases). This receptor was taken from a man in his late teens or twenties in good health. The CDR3 is CASSESRQGGNQPQHF. The CDR3 coding sequence is TGTGCCAGCAGTGAAAGCAGACAAGGGGGCAATCAGCCCCAGCATTTT.